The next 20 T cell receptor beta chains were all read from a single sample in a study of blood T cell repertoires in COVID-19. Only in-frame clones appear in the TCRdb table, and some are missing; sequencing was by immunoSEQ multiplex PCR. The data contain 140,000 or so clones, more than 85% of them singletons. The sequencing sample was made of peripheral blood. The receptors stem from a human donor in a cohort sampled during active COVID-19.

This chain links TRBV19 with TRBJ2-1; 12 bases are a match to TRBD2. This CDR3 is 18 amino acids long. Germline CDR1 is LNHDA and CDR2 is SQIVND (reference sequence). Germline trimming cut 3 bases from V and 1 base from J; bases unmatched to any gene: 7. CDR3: CASSMRLAGGFSYNEQFF. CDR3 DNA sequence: TGTGCCAGTAGTATGAGGCTAGCGGGAGGGTTTTCCTACAATGAGCAGTTCTTC.

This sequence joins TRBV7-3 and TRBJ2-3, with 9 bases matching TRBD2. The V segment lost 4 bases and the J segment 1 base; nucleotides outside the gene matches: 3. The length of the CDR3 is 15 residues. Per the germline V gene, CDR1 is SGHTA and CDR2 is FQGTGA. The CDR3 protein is CASSYIAGGTDTQYF. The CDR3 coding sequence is TGTGCCAGCAGCTACATAGCGGGGGGCACAGATACGCAGTATTTT.

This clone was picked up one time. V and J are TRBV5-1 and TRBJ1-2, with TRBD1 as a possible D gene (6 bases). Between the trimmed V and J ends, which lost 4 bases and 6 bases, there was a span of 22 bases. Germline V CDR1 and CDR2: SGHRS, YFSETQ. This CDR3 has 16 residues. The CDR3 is CASSPDGWQGKDGYTF. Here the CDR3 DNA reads TGCGCCAGCAGCCCGGACGGGTGGCAGGGGAAAGATGGCTACACCTTC.

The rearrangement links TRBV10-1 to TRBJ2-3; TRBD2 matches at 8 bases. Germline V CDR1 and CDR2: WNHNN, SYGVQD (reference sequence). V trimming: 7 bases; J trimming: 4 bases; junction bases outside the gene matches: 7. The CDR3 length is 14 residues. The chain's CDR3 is CASKWRGDSDTQYF. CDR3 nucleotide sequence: TGCGCCAGCAAATGGCGGGGGGACTCAGATACGCAGTATTTT.

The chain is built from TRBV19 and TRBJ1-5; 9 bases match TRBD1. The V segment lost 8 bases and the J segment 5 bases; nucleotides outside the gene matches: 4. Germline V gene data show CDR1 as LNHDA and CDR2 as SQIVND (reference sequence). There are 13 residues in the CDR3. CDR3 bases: TGTGCCAGTGGGACAGGGCGGCATCAGCCCCAGCATTTT. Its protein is CASGTGRHQPQHF.

CDR3 protein: CASSFRYQPQHF. The CDR3 nucleotides read TGTGCCAGCAGTTTCAGGTATCAGCCCCAGCATTTT. The chain is built from TRBV28 and TRBJ1-5; D gene uncertain. From germline, CDR1 is MDHEN and CDR2 SYDVKM. The CDR3 loop spans 12 amino acids. V lost 3 bases to trimming and J lost 5 bases, with 5 bases between them.

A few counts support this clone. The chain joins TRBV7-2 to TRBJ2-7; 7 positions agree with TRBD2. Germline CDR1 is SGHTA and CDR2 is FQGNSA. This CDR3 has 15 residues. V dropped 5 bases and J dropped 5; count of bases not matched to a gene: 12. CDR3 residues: CASSPAWTSSNEQYF. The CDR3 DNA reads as TGTGCCAGCAGCCCCGCCTGGACTAGTAGTAACGAGCAGTACTTC.

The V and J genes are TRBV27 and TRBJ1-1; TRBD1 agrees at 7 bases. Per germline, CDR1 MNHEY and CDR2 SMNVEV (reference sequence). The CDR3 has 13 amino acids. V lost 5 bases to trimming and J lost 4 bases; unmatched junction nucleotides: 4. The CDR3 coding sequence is TGTGCCAGCAGTCAACAGGGGAGCACTGAAGCTTTCTTT. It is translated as CASSQQGSTEAFF.

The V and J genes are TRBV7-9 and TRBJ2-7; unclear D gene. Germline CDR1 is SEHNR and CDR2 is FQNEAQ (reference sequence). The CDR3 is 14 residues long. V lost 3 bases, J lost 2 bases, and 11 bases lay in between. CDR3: CASSFSSNPYEQYF. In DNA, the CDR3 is TGTGCCAGCAGCTTTTCCAGTAATCCCTACGAGCAGTACTTC. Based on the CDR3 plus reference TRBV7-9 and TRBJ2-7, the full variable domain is DTGVSQNPRHKITKRGQNVTFRCDPISEHNRLYWYRQTLGQGPEFLTYFQNEAQLEKSRLLSDRFSAERPKGSFSTLEIQRTEQGDSAMYLCASSFSSNPYEQYFGPGTRLTVT.

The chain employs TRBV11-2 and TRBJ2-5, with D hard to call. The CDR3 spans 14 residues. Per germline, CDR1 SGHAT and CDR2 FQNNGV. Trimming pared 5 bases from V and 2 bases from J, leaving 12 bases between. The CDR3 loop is CASSPFGSQETQYF. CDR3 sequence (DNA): TGTGCCAGCAGCCCTTTTGGCTCTCAAGAGACCCAGTACTTC.

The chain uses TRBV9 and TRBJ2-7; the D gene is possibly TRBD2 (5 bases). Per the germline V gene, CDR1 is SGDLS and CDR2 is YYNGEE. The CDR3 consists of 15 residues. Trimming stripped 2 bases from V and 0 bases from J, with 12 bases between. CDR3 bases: TGTGCCAGCAGCGTGAGGGAATATAGCTCCTACGAGCAGTACTTC. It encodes CASSVREYSSYEQYF. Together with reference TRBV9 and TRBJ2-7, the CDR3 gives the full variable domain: DSGVTQTPKHLITATGQRVTLRCSPRSGDLSVYWYQQSLDQGLQFLIQYYNGEERAKGNILERFSAQQFPDLHSELNLSSLELGDSALYFCASSVREYSSYEQYFGPGTRLTVT.

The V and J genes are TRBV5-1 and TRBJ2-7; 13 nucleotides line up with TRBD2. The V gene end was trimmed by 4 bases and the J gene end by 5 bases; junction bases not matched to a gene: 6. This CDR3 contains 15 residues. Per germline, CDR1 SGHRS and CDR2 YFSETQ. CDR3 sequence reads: CASSRLAGGVHEQYF. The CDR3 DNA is TGCGCCAGCAGCAGACTAGCGGGAGGTGTCCACGAGCAGTACTTC.

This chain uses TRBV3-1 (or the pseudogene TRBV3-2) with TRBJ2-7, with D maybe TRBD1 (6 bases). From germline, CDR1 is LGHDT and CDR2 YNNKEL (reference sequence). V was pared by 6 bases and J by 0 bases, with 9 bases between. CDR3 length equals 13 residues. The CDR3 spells CASRKGGSYEQYF. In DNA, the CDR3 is TGTGCCAGCAGAAAAGGGGGCTCCTACGAGCAGTACTTC.

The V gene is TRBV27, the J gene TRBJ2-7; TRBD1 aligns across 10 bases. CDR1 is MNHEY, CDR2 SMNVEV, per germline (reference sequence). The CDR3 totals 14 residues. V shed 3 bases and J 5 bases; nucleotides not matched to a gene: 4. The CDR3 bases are TGTGCCAGCAGTTTGGGACAGGGGAGCCACGAGCAGTACTTC. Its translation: CASSLGQGSHEQYF.

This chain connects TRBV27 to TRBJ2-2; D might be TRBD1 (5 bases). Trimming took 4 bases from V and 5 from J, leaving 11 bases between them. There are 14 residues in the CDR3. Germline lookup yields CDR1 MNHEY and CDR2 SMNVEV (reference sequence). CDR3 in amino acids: CASSSDIKTGELFF. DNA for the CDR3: TGTGCCAGCAGTTCGGACATCAAGACCGGGGAGCTGTTTTTT.

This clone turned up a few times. CDR3 loop: CASSRDRDFTEAFF. The CDR3 region has the DNA TGCGCCAGCAGCCGGGACAGGGATTTCACTGAAGCTTTCTTT. This rearrangement joins TRBV5-1 to TRBJ1-1, with 9 bases fitting TRBD1. The CDR3 contains 14 residues. In germline, CDR1 is SGHRS, CDR2 YFSETQ. Trimming took 4 bases from V and 4 from J; bases not matched to a gene: 5.

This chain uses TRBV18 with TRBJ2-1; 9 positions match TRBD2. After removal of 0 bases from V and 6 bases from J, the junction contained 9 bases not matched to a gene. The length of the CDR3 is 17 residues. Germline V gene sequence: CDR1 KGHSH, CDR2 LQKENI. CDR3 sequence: CASSPPFAAGGPNEQFF. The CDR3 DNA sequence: TGTGCCAGCTCACCACCTTTCGCGGCGGGAGGGCCCAATGAGCAGTTCTTC.

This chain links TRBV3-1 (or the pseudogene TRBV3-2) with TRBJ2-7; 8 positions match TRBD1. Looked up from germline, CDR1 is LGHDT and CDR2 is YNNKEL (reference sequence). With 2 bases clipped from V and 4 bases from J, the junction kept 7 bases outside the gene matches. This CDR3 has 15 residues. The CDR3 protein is CASSQTGTGLYEQYF. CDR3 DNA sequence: TGTGCCAGCAGCCAAACCGGGACAGGACTTTACGAGCAGTACTTC.

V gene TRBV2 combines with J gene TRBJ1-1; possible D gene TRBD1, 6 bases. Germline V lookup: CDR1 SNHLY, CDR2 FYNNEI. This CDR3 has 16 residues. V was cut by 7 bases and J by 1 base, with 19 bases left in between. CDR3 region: CASTNLGGGTNTEAFF. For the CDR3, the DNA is TGTGCCAGCACTAACCTAGGGGGAGGGACGAACACTGAAGCTTTCTTT.

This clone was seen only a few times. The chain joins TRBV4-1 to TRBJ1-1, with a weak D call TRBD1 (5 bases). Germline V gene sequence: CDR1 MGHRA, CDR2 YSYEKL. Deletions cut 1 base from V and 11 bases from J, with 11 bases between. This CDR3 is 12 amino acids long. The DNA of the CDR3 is TGCGCCAGCAGCCAAGTTCAGGGTCTGGCTTTCTTT. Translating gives CASSQVQGLAFF.